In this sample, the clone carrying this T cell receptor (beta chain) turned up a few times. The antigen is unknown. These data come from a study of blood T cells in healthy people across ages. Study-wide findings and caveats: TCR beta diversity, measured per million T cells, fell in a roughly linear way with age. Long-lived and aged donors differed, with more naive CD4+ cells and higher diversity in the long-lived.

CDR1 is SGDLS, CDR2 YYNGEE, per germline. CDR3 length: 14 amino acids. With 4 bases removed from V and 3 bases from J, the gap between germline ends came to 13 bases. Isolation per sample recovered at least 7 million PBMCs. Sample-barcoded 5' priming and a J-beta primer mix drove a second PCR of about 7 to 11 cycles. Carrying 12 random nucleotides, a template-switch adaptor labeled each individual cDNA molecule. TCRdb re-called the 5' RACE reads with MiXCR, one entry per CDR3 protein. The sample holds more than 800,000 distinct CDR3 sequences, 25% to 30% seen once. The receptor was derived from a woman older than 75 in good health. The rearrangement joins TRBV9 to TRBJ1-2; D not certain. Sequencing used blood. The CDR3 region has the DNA TGTGCCAGCAGCCCCGACCCTATTCACTATGGCTACACCTTC. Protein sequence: CASSPDPIHYGYTF.